One sample yielded the 26 T cell receptor beta chains listed below, sequenced in a study of blood T cell repertoires in COVID-19. Sequencing used immunoSEQ multiplex PCR; TCRdb keeps in-frame clones, though not all of them. The table shows some 350,000 clones, with around 82% occurring only once. Sequenced material: peripheral blood. The origin of the receptors is a man aged 25-45 years with active or convalescent COVID-19.

This clone has a single count. The chain links TRBV9 to TRBJ1-4; 7 bases align to TRBD1. The trim removed 3 bases at V and 0 bases at J, leaving 8 bases unmatched. Germline V gene data show CDR1 as SGDLS and CDR2 as YYNGEE. The CDR3 has 17 residues. CDR3 residues: CASSGVTGVATNEKLFF. As DNA, the CDR3 is TGTGCCAGCAGCGGGGTAACAGGGGTTGCAACTAATGAAAAACTGTTTTTT.

The rearrangement joins TRBV11-2 to TRBJ2-1, with D perhaps TRBD2 (6 bases). The length of the CDR3 is 16 residues. V lost 1 base and J lost 2, with 12 bases in between. The germline V gene has CDR1 SGHAT and CDR2 FQNNGV. The CDR3 coding sequence is TGTGCCAGCAGCTTAGGGCGGCGGGAAGCCTACAATGAGCAGTTCTTC. It is translated as CASSLGRREAYNEQFF.

The gene calls are TRBV6-1 and TRBJ2-7; D possibly corresponds to TRBD2 (6 bases). CDR3 length equals 15 residues. V lost 0 bases and J lost 7, with 16 bases in between. Germline V gene sequence: CDR1 MNHNS, CDR2 SASEGT. The CDR3 DNA reads as TGTGCCAGCAGTGAAGCGCTCGGGGCGCGGGGAGAGCAGTACTTC. This translates into CASSEALGARGEQYF.

The chain joins TRBV14 to TRBJ2-1; 8 nucleotides line up with TRBD2. J lost 7 bases, V lost 5 bases, and 13 bases had no gene match. CDR3 size: 16 residues. CDR1 is SGHDN and CDR2 is FVKESK in the germline V gene. CDR3 DNA: TGTGCCAGCAGCGGGGGGAGAGGCGGGAGGTTGAATGAGCAGTTCTTC. Its protein product is CASSGGRGGRLNEQFF.

Points on this clone: This specimen includes other DNA sequences encoding the same CDR3. The chain combines TRBV5-1 with TRBJ2-3, with D hard to call. The germline CDR1 and CDR2 sequences are SGHRS and YFSETQ. Trimming left V 4 bases short and J 0 bases short, with 9 bases between. The CDR3 has 14 amino acids. Written as DNA, the CDR3 is TGCGCCAGCAGCCCAGAAGTAAGCACAGATACGCAGTATTTT. It specifies CASSPEVSTDTQYF.

The chain combines TRBV28 with TRBJ1-5; TRBD1 matches 7 bases. V dropped 6 bases and J dropped 3; count of bases not matched to a gene: 8. The CDR3 sequence is 15 residues long. The germline V gene encodes CDR1 MDHEN and CDR2 SYDVKM. CDR3 nucleotides: TGTGCCAGCAGCCCGGGACAGCTTGTCAATCAGCCCCAGCATTTT. Translation gives CASSPGQLVNQPQHF.

The chain carries TRBV7-8 and TRBJ2-7; 7 bases fit TRBD2. This CDR3 is 18 amino acids long. The germline V gene encodes CDR1 SGHVS and CDR2 FQNEAQ. V shed 0 bases, J shed 4 bases, and the junction held 15 bases outside the gene matches. CDR3 in DNA: TGTGCCAGCAGCTTAGCTGTCGTTGTGGGCGGGAGTACGTACGAGCAGTACTTC. Amino acid sequence: CASSLAVVVGGSTYEQYF.

The V gene is TRBV28, the J gene TRBJ2-6, with D unresolved. Between the trimmed V and J ends, which lost 7 bases and 0 bases, there was a span of 4 bases. In germline, CDR1 is MDHEN, CDR2 SYDVKM. CDR3 length: 13 residues. The CDR3 nucleotides are TGTGCCAGCACCCTCTCTGGGGCCAACGTCCTGACTTTC. This encodes CASTLSGANVLTF.

The chain couples TRBV5-1 to TRBJ2-1, with D tentatively TRBD2 (6 bases). V lost 0 bases and J lost 2, with 9 bases in between. The germline CDR1 and CDR2 sequences are SGHRS and YFSETQ. The CDR3 has 15 amino acids. CDR3 region: CASSLGLAAYNEQFF. The CDR3 DNA follows: TGCGCCAGCAGCTTGGGATTAGCGGCCTACAATGAGCAGTTCTTC.

The genes are TRBV19 and TRBJ2-4, with D maybe TRBD2 (6 bases). The V end lost 4 bases, the J end lost 10 bases, and 20 bases lay between the germline ends. The CDR3 covers 15 residues. CDR1 and CDR2 (germline): LNHDA, SQIVND (reference sequence). CDR3 DNA sequence: TGTGCCAGTAGTACCACCGGGGGTACAGGTGGGATTCAGTACTTC. Translating gives CASSTTGGTGGIQYF.

This chain joins TRBV6-5 and TRBJ1-1; maybe TRBD1 (5 bases). The CDR3 is 13 amino acids. Trimming removed 7 bases from V and 3 bases from J, with 12 bases in between. CDR1 and CDR2 from the germline V gene are MNHEY and SVGAGI. The CDR3 DNA reads TGTGCCAGCACCCAGGGTCGGGACACTGAAGCTTTCTTT. This codes for CASTQGRDTEAFF.

J is TRBJ1-1 and V is TRBV18, with TRBD1 matching over 11 bases. CDR1 is KGHSH, CDR2 LQKENI, per germline. The junction had 1 base not matched to a gene; V was cut back by 3 bases and J by 1 base. The CDR3 has 15 amino acids. DNA of the CDR3: TGTGCCAGCTCACCCGGGACAGGGGGGAACACTGAAGCTTTCTTT. Amino acids: CASSPGTGGNTEAFF.

V is TRBV19 and J is TRBJ1-3; D unclear. Trimming cost V 7 bases and J 0 bases, with 19 bases left between them. The CDR3 extends over 17 amino acids. Germline CDR1 reads LNHDA; CDR2 reads SQIVND (reference sequence). CDR3 nucleotide sequence: TGTGCCAGTACCCTTCCTCGGACTCGAAGCTCTGGAAACACCATATATTTT. Protein: CASTLPRTRSSGNTIYF.

The chain links TRBV25-1 to TRBJ1-2; D remains unclear. The CDR3 runs to 14 residues. Germline V lookup: CDR1 MGHDK, CDR2 SYGVNS. V was trimmed by 3 bases and J by 0 bases, leaving 8 bases between them. DNA for the CDR3: TGTGCCAGCAGTGAGGGAGGTTCTAACTATGGCTACACCTTC. Protein: CASSEGGSNYGYTF.

This rearrangement joins TRBV5-1 to TRBJ2-7; 7 bases line up with TRBD1. V lost 2 bases to trimming and J lost 6 bases; unmatched junction nucleotides: 8. Per germline, CDR1 SGHRS and CDR2 YFSETQ. The CDR3 is 14 amino acids. The CDR3 region has the DNA TGCGCCAGCAGCTTACAGGGGACCACTGGCGAGCAGTACTTC. It specifies CASSLQGTTGEQYF.

The rearrangement joins TRBV18 to TRBJ2-3; D gene unclear. CDR3 length: 14 residues. V gave up 6 bases and J gave up 6 bases, with 16 bases separating them. Germline V gives CDR1 KGHSH, CDR2 LQKENI. The CDR3 loop reads CASSLAEVSDTQYF. The DNA of the CDR3 is TGTGCCAGCTCCTTAGCTGAAGTCTCCGATACGCAGTATTTT.

The V and J genes are TRBV6-5 and TRBJ1-4; tentatively, D is TRBD1 (6 bases). The CDR3 has 14 amino acids. The germline V gene encodes CDR1 MNHEY and CDR2 SVGAGI. V lost 6 bases, J lost 3 bases, and 11 bases lay in between. The CDR3 loop reads CASRQGMANEKLFF. CDR3 nucleotide sequence: TGTGCCAGCAGACAGGGTATGGCTAATGAAAAACTGTTTTTT.

V and J are TRBV18 and TRBJ2-7; D perhaps matches TRBD2 (6 bases). Germline loops: CDR1 KGHSH, CDR2 LQKENI. The CDR3 loop spans 13 amino acids. Deletions cut 7 bases from V and 3 bases from J, with 13 bases between. The CDR3 spells CASWGDSSYEQYF. The CDR3 DNA sequence: TGTGCCAGCTGGGGGGACTCCAGCTACGAGCAGTACTTC.

This clone was detected only once. V is TRBV19 and J is TRBJ2-3, with 9 bases matching TRBD1. This CDR3 region has 15 residues. Looked up from germline, CDR1 is LNHDA and CDR2 is SQIVND (reference sequence). The V gene end was trimmed by 3 bases and the J gene end by 5 bases; junction bases not matched to a gene: 6. The CDR3 DNA sequence: TGTGCCAGTAGTATCCGGGACAGGGTACAAGATACGCAGTATTTT. It codes for CASSIRDRVQDTQYF.

The rearrangement uses TRBV7-7 and TRBJ2-1, with D perhaps TRBD1 (6 bases). From germline, CDR1 is SSHAT and CDR2 FNYEAQ (reference sequence). Trimming removed 5 bases from V and 5 bases from J, with 7 bases in between. The CDR3 is made up of 12 amino acids. As DNA, the CDR3 is TGTGCCAGCAGCCCAGGGGACAATGAGCAGTTCTTC. Its translation is CASSPGDNEQFF.

This chain connects TRBV6-6 to TRBJ2-1; 9 bases are shared with TRBD1. The CDR3 sequence is 12 residues long. V dropped 4 bases and J dropped 8; count of bases not matched to a gene: 0. CDR1 and CDR2 from the germline V gene are MNHNY and SVGAGI (reference sequence). The CDR3, as DNA: TGTGCCAGCAGTTGGACAGGGGATGAGCAGTTCTTC. Its translation: CASSWTGDEQFF.

The chain joins TRBV7-9 to TRBJ2-7, with 9 nucleotides matching TRBD1. CDR3 size: 15 residues. Unmatched junction bases numbered 8, after V lost 6 bases and J lost 2 bases. Germline V CDR1 and CDR2: SEHNR, FQNEAQ (reference sequence). CDR3 protein: CASSPARDRAYEQYF. As DNA, the CDR3 is TGTGCCAGCAGTCCAGCCCGGGACAGGGCCTACGAGCAGTACTTC. The full variable domain, its missing parts supplied by reference TRBV7-9 and TRBJ2-7, is DTGVSQNPRHKITKRGQNVTFRCDPISEHNRLYWYRQTLGQGPEFLTYFQNEAQLEKSRLLSDRFSAERPKGSFSTLEIQRTEQGDSAMYLCASSPARDRAYEQYFGPGTRLTVT.

The V and J genes are TRBV6-1 and TRBJ2-1; 7 bases map to TRBD2. The CDR3 sequence is 16 residues long. Trimming at V came to 0 bases and at J to 7 bases, leaving 9 bases not matched to a gene. Looked up from germline, CDR1 is MNHNS and CDR2 is SASEGT. For the CDR3, the DNA is TGTGCCAGCAGTGAAGCGCTGGGGGGAGGGTCGAATGAGCAGTTCTTC. It translates to CASSEALGGGSNEQFF.

The chain links TRBV9 to TRBJ1-1; TRBD1 might be the D (5 bases). Trimming removed 4 bases from V and 5 bases from J, with 18 bases in between. Per germline, CDR1 SGDLS and CDR2 YYNGEE. This CDR3 is built from 15 residues. CDR3 residues: CASSPPIGAHTEAFF. As DNA, the CDR3 is TGTGCCAGCAGCCCCCCGATAGGGGCCCATACTGAAGCTTTCTTT.

This clone was detected only once. The V gene is TRBV7-9, the J gene TRBJ2-1, with 9 bases aligning to TRBD1. After removal of 4 bases from V and 9 bases from J, the junction contained 10 bases not matched to a gene. The CDR3 has 15 residues. CDR1 is SEHNR, CDR2 FQNEAQ, per germline (reference sequence). CDR3 protein: CASSSLDRGTGEQFF. The CDR3 region has the DNA TGTGCCAGCAGCTCGCTGGACAGGGGTACCGGTGAGCAGTTCTTC.

The chain carries TRBV14 and TRBJ1-3; 9 nucleotides align to TRBD1. V lost 5 bases and J lost 4; bases outside the gene matches: 6. The CDR3 consists of 15 residues. Germline V lookup: CDR1 SGHDN, CDR2 FVKESK. The CDR3 reads CASSWDRAGGNTIYF. CDR3 nucleotide sequence: TGTGCCAGCAGCTGGGACAGGGCGGGAGGAAACACCATATATTTT.